A selection of T cell receptor beta chains follows, all from one sample in a study of blood T cell repertoires in COVID-19. The method was immunoSEQ multiplex PCR; TCRdb's version includes in-frame clones alone and lacks a portion of them. Here the sample spans approximately 230,000 clones, approximately 88% being singletons. Material for sequencing was peripheral blood. These receptors all come from a woman aged 30 to 39 with COVID-19, enrolled during active disease. Both conserved end residues are part of each CDR3. Each record gives: CDR3 protein, clone size, CDR3 length, J gene, V gene, D gene. A D gene is named only where the DNA matches it firmly. Clone sizes are given selectively: once, few, many, or a class where the clone is expanded.

CDR3aa: CASRMSGSSYNEQFF; abundance: few; len: 15; j_gene: TRBJ2-1; v_gene: TRBV6-4; d_gene: TRBD2
CDR3aa: CASSQTQGQGNTDTQYF; abundance: .; len: 17; j_gene: TRBJ2-3; v_gene: TRBV3-1/TRBV3-2; d_gene: TRBD1
CDR3aa: CASSNGDSSEAFF; abundance: .; len: 13; j_gene: TRBJ1-1; v_gene: TRBV6-6; d_gene: TRBD1
CDR3aa: CASSKTSGSPHSYNEQFF; abundance: few; len: 18; j_gene: TRBJ2-1; v_gene: TRBV4-3; d_gene: TRBD2
CDR3aa: CASSFRPDYNYGYTF; abundance: .; len: 15; j_gene: TRBJ1-2; v_gene: TRBV28; d_gene: .
CDR3aa: CASSQVSNSNQPQHF; abundance: once; len: 15; j_gene: TRBJ1-5; v_gene: TRBV4-3; d_gene: .
CDR3aa: CASTRQSYTEAFF; abundance: .; len: 13; j_gene: TRBJ1-1; v_gene: TRBV12-3/TRBV12-4; d_gene: .
CDR3aa: CASSPPQGTEAFF; abundance: once; len: 13; j_gene: TRBJ1-1; v_gene: TRBV5-4; d_gene: .
CDR3aa: CASSAGVGYGYTF; abundance: once; len: 13; j_gene: TRBJ1-2; v_gene: TRBV6-6; d_gene: .
CDR3aa: CASSLRSDSPLHF; abundance: .; len: 13; j_gene: TRBJ1-6; v_gene: TRBV13; d_gene: .
CDR3aa: CASSNKKRKGDNQPQHF; abundance: .; len: 17; j_gene: TRBJ1-5; v_gene: TRBV21-1; d_gene: .
CDR3aa: CAWSGDRGNYGYTF; abundance: .; len: 14; j_gene: TRBJ1-2; v_gene: TRBV30; d_gene: TRBD1
CDR3aa: CASRDYRHTGELFF; abundance: .; len: 14; j_gene: TRBJ2-2; v_gene: TRBV5-6; d_gene: .
CDR3aa: CASSIRTTYQETQYF; abundance: .; len: 15; j_gene: TRBJ2-5; v_gene: TRBV19; d_gene: .
CDR3aa: CAIRETGHAGSYEQYF; abundance: .; len: 16; j_gene: TRBJ2-7; v_gene: TRBV10-3; d_gene: .
CDR3aa: CASSFGLYQGSTDTQYF; abundance: .; len: 17; j_gene: TRBJ2-3; v_gene: TRBV7-9; d_gene: .
CDR3aa: CASWRYSGNTIYF; abundance: .; len: 13; j_gene: TRBJ1-3; v_gene: TRBV28; d_gene: .
CDR3aa: CASSTRGQGRPGELFF; abundance: .; len: 16; j_gene: TRBJ2-2; v_gene: TRBV19; d_gene: TRBD1
CDR3aa: CASRTGGGNQPQHF; abundance: .; len: 14; j_gene: TRBJ1-5; v_gene: TRBV27; d_gene: .
CDR3aa: CASSLGREMLAYNEQFF; abundance: .; len: 17; j_gene: TRBJ2-1; v_gene: TRBV7-9; d_gene: .
CDR3aa: CASRPGQGQYEQYF; abundance: .; len: 14; j_gene: TRBJ2-7; v_gene: TRBV6-6; d_gene: TRBD1
CDR3aa: CASSLGDISTDTQYF; abundance: .; len: 15; j_gene: TRBJ2-3; v_gene: TRBV5-1; d_gene: .
CDR3aa: CASSQDRDSPLHF; abundance: .; len: 13; j_gene: TRBJ1-6; v_gene: TRBV4-3; d_gene: TRBD1
CDR3aa: CASSPQGSSYNEQFF; abundance: .; len: 15; j_gene: TRBJ2-1; v_gene: TRBV5-1; d_gene: .
CDR3aa: CASSIFYRGSFYGNEQFF; abundance: .; len: 18; j_gene: TRBJ2-1; v_gene: TRBV19; d_gene: .
CDR3aa: CASRRGGWTDTQYF; abundance: .; len: 14; j_gene: TRBJ2-3; v_gene: TRBV27; d_gene: TRBD2
CDR3aa: CASTSIGGQGTAYNEQFF; abundance: .; len: 18; j_gene: TRBJ2-1; v_gene: TRBV19; d_gene: TRBD1
CDR3aa: CASSIAGSQETQYF; abundance: .; len: 14; j_gene: TRBJ2-5; v_gene: TRBV19; d_gene: .
CDR3aa: CASSYLIGHGTAQAYEQYF; abundance: .; len: 19; j_gene: TRBJ2-7; v_gene: TRBV6-2/TRBV6-3; d_gene: TRBD1
CDR3aa: CASSQAPRGLEGTDTQYF; abundance: .; len: 18; j_gene: TRBJ2-3; v_gene: TRBV14; d_gene: .
CDR3aa: CASSPASGGQADTQYF; abundance: .; len: 16; j_gene: TRBJ2-3; v_gene: TRBV7-9; d_gene: .
CDR3aa: CASSYSNRQGGNEQFF; abundance: .; len: 16; j_gene: TRBJ2-1; v_gene: TRBV6-5; d_gene: TRBD2
CDR3aa: CASSLVGQGAREKLFF; abundance: once; len: 16; j_gene: TRBJ1-4; v_gene: TRBV28; d_gene: TRBD1
CDR3aa: CASSHVTSSDTQYF; abundance: .; len: 14; j_gene: TRBJ2-3; v_gene: TRBV7-9; d_gene: .
CDR3aa: CASSPGQGAKNIQYF; abundance: .; len: 15; j_gene: TRBJ2-4; v_gene: TRBV6-5; d_gene: TRBD1
CDR3aa: CASTSGTGWYEQYF; abundance: .; len: 14; j_gene: TRBJ2-7; v_gene: TRBV5-6; d_gene: TRBD1
CDR3aa: CASSESGVGPKGETQYF; abundance: .; len: 17; j_gene: TRBJ2-5; v_gene: TRBV25-1; d_gene: .
CDR3aa: CASTMEGANTEAFF; abundance: .; len: 14; j_gene: TRBJ1-1; v_gene: TRBV6-5; d_gene: .
CDR3aa: CASSPTDRVNEKLFF; abundance: .; len: 15; j_gene: TRBJ1-4; v_gene: TRBV4-3; d_gene: TRBD1
CDR3aa: CASSQRTSGPQETQYF; abundance: few; len: 16; j_gene: TRBJ2-5; v_gene: TRBV5-4; d_gene: TRBD2
CDR3aa: CASSQELYNSPYGYTF; abundance: .; len: 16; j_gene: TRBJ1-2; v_gene: TRBV4-3; d_gene: .
CDR3aa: CASSLEPVIDASMNTEAFF; abundance: .; len: 19; j_gene: TRBJ1-1; v_gene: TRBV5-6; d_gene: .
CDR3aa: CASSPVNPGIQYF; abundance: .; len: 13; j_gene: TRBJ2-4; v_gene: TRBV5-8; d_gene: .
CDR3aa: CASSLGLADDNEQFF; abundance: .; len: 15; j_gene: TRBJ2-1; v_gene: TRBV27; d_gene: TRBD2
CDR3aa: CASSDPALAGMQETQYF; abundance: .; len: 17; j_gene: TRBJ2-5; v_gene: TRBV6-1; d_gene: TRBD2
CDR3aa: CASTRGAGAFNEQFF; abundance: .; len: 15; j_gene: TRBJ2-1; v_gene: TRBV19; d_gene: TRBD2
CDR3aa: CASSQELTRSDTQYF; abundance: .; len: 15; j_gene: TRBJ2-3; v_gene: TRBV4-2; d_gene: .
CDR3aa: CASGPILTVMNTEAFF; abundance: .; len: 16; j_gene: TRBJ1-1; v_gene: TRBV28; d_gene: .
CDR3aa: CASSLRGNTGELFF; abundance: .; len: 14; j_gene: TRBJ2-2; v_gene: TRBV5-8; d_gene: .
CDR3aa: CASSLVAGGLGYEQYF; abundance: .; len: 16; j_gene: TRBJ2-7; v_gene: TRBV7-2; d_gene: TRBD2
CDR3aa: CASSPTTGGNEKLFF; abundance: .; len: 15; j_gene: TRBJ1-4; v_gene: TRBV4-3; d_gene: .
CDR3aa: CASSLTGFEAFF; abundance: .; len: 12; j_gene: TRBJ1-1; v_gene: TRBV7-6; d_gene: .
CDR3aa: CASSQVWGRRADTQYF; abundance: .; len: 16; j_gene: TRBJ2-3; v_gene: TRBV4-1; d_gene: .
CDR3aa: CASIRTGPGELFF; abundance: .; len: 13; j_gene: TRBJ2-2; v_gene: TRBV6-5; d_gene: TRBD1
CDR3aa: CASSFLRTLYNEQFF; abundance: .; len: 15; j_gene: TRBJ2-1; v_gene: TRBV7-2; d_gene: .
CDR3aa: CASSRYNGGTDTQYF; abundance: .; len: 15; j_gene: TRBJ2-3; v_gene: TRBV6-5; d_gene: .
CDR3aa: CASSTYRGQANEKLFF; abundance: .; len: 16; j_gene: TRBJ1-4; v_gene: TRBV19; d_gene: TRBD1
CDR3aa: CASSYFVAGNSPLHF; abundance: .; len: 15; j_gene: TRBJ1-6; v_gene: TRBV6-5; d_gene: .
CDR3aa: CASSPGQGSSYNEQFF; abundance: once; len: 16; j_gene: TRBJ2-1; v_gene: TRBV19; d_gene: TRBD1
CDR3aa: CASSQERRSSYNSPLHF; abundance: .; len: 17; j_gene: TRBJ1-6; v_gene: TRBV14; d_gene: .